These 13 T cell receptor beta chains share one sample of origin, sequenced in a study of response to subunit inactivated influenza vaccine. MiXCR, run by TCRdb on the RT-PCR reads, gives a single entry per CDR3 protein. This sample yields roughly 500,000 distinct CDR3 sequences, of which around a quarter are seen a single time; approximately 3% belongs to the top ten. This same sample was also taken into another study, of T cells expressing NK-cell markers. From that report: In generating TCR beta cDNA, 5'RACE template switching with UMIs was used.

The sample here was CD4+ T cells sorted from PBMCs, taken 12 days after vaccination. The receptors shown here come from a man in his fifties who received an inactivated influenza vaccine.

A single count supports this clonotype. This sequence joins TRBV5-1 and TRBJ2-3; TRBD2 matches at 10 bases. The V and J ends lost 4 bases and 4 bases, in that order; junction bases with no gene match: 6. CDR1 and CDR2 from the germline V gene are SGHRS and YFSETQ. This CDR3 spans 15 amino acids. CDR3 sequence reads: CASSGSGRVPDTQYF. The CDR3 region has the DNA TGCGCCAGCAGCGGAAGCGGGAGGGTCCCAGATACGCAGTATTTT.

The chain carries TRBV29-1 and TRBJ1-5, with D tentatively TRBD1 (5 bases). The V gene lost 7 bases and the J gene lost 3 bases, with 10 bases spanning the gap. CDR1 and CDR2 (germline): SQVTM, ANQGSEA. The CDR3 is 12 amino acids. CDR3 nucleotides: TGCAGCGCTGGGGACCTCAATCAGCCCCAGCATTTT. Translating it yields CSAGDLNQPQHF.

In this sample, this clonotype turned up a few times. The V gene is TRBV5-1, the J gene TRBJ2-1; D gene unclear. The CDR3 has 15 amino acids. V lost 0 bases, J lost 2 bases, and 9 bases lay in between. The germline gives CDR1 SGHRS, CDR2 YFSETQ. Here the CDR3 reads CASSLESPTYNEQFF. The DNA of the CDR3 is TGCGCCAGCAGCTTGGAGTCGCCTACCTACAATGAGCAGTTCTTC.

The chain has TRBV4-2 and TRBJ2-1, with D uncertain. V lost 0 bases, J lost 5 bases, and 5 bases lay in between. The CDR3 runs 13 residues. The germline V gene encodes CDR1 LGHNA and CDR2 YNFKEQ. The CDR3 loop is CASSQDWDNEQFF. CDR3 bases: TGTGCCAGCAGCCAAGATTGGGACAATGAGCAGTTCTTC.

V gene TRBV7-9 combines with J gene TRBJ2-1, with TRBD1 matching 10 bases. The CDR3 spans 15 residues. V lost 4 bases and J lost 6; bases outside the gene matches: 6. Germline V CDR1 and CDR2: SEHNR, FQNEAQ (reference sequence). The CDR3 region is CASSWEGTGANEQFF. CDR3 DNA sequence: TGTGCCAGCAGCTGGGAGGGGACAGGGGCCAATGAGCAGTTCTTC.

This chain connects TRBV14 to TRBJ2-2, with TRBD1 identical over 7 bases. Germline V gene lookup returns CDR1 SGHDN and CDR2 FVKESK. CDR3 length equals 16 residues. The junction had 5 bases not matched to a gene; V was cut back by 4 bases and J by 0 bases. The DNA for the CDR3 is TGTGCCAGCAGCCTTAAGACAGGGTCGAACACCGGGGAGCTGTTTTTT. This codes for CASSLKTGSNTGELFF.

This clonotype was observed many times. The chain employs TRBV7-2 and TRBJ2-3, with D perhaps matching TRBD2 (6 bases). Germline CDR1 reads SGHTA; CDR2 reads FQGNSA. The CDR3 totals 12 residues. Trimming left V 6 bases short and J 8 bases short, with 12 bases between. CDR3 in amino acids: CASRPASATQYF. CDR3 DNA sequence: TGTGCCAGCAGGCCTGCTAGCGCTACGCAGTATTTT.

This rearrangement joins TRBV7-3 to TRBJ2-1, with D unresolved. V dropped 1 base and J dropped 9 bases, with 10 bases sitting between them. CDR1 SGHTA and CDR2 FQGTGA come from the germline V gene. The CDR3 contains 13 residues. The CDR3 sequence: CASSLIVGTEQFF. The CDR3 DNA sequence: TGTGCCAGCAGCTTAATTGTGGGAACTGAGCAGTTCTTC. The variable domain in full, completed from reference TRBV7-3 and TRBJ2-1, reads GAGVSQTPSNKVTEKGKYVELRCDPISGHTALYWYRQSLGQGPEFLIYFQGTGAADDSGLPNDRFFAVRPEGSVSTLKIQRTERGDSAVYLCASSLIVGTEQFFGPGTRLTVL.

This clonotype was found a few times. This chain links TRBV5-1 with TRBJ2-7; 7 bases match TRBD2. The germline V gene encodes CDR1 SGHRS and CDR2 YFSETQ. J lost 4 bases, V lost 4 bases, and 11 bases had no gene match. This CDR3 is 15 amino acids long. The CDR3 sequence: CASSPAAGLQYEQYF. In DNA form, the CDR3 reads TGCGCCAGCAGCCCCGCGGCGGGACTACAATACGAGCAGTACTTC.

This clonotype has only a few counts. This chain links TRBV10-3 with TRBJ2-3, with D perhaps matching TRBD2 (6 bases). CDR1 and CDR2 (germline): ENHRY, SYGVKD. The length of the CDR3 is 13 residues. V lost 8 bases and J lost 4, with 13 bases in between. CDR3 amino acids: CAIGGSVADTQYF. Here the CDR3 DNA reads TGTGCCATCGGAGGGAGTGTGGCAGATACGCAGTATTTT.

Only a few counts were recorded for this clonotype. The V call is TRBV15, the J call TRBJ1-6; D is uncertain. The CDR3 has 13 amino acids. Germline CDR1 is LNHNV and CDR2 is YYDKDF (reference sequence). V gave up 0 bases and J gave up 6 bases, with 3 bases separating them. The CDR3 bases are TGTGCCACCAGCAGAGAAGCTAATTCACCCCTCCACTTT. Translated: CATSREANSPLHF.

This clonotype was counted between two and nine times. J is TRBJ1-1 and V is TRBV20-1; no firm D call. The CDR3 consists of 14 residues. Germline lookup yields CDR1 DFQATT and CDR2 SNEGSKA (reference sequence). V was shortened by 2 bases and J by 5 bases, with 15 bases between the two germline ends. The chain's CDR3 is CSARSHVWETEAFF. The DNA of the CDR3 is TGCAGTGCTAGATCCCACGTGTGGGAAACTGAAGCTTTCTTT.

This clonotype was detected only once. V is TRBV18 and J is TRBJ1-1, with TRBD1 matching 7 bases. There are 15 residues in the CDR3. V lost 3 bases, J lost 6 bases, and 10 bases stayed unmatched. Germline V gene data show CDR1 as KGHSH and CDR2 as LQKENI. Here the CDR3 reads CASSPGGGAVSEAFF. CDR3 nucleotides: TGTGCCAGCTCACCTGGAGGGGGCGCAGTCTCTGAAGCTTTCTTT. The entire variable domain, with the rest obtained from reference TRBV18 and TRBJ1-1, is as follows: NAGVMQNPRHLVRRRGQEARLRCSPMKGHSHVYWYRQLPEEGLKFMVYLQKENIIDESGMPKERFSAEFPKEGPSILRIQQVVRGDSAAYFCASSPGGGAVSEAFFGQGTRLTVV.